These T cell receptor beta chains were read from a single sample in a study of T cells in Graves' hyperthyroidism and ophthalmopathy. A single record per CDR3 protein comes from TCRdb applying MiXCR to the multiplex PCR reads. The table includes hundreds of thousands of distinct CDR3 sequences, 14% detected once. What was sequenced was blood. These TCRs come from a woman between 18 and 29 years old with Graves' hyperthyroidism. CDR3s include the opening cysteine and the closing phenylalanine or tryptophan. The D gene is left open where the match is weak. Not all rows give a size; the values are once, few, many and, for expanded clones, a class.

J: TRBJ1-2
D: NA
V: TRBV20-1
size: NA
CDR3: CSANDNYGHTF
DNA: TGCAGTGCTAACGATAACTATGGCCACACCTTC

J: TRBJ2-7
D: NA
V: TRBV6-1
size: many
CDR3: CASRRGRYNEQYF
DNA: TGTGCCAGCAGACGCGGACGCTACAACGAGCAGTACTTC

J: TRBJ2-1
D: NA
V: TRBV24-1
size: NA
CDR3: CATSDLGGGPYNEQFF
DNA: TGTGCCACCAGTGATTTGGGGGGGGGGCCTTACAATGAGCAGTTCTTC

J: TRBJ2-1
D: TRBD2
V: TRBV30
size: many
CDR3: CAWRGTRHYNEQFF
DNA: TGTGCCTGGAGGGGGACTAGGCACTACAATGAGCAGTTCTTC

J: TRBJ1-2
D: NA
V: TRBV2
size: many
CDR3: CASRKDGHHYTF
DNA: TGTGCCAGCAGGAAGGACGGACACCACTACACCTTC

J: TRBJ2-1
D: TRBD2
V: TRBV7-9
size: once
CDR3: CASSYPVSGTLYEQFF
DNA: TGTGCCAGCAGCTACCCGGTTAGCGGGACCCTCTACGAGCAGTTCTTC

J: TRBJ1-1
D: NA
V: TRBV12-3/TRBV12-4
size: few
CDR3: CASRRDIPEAFF
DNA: TGTGCCAGCAGGCGAGACATTCCTGAAGCTTTCTTT

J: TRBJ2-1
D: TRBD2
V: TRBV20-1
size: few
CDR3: CSARVTSGPSYNEQFF
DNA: TGCAGTGCTAGAGTGACTAGCGGTCCTTCCTACAATGAGCAGTTCTTC

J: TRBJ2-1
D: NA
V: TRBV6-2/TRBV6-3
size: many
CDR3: CASSKPGNEQFF
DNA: TGTGCCAGCAGTAAACCCGGTAATGAGCAGTTCTTC

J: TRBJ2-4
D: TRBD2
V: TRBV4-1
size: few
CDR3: CASSQPGTSATKNIQYF
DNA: TGCGCCAGCAGCCAACCCGGGACTAGCGCGACCAAAAACATTCAGTACTTC

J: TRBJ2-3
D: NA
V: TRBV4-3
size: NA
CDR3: CASSQDGRVGQYF
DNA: TGCGCCAGCAGCCAAGATGGCAGGGTAGGGCAGTATTTT

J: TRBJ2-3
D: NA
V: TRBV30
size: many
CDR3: CAWSVGLDATDTQYF
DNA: TGTGCCTGGAGTGTAGGCTTGGACGCCACAGATACGCAGTATTTT

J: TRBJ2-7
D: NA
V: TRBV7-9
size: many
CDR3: CASSSAQGSEQYF
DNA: TGTGCCAGCAGCTCAGCTCAGGGGAGCGAGCAGTACTTC

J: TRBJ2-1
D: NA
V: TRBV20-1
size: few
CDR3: CSAGVPDYPGSPLF
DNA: TGCAGTGCTGGAGTGCCCGACTACCCGGGTTCTCCTCTCTTC

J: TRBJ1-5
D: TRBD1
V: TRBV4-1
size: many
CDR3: CASSQAIRRTGDNQPQHF
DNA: TGCGCCAGCAGCCAAGCGATACGACGGACAGGGGACAATCAGCCCCAGCATTTT

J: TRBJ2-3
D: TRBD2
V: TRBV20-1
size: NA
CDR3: CSAREPLAGGADTQYF
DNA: TGCAGTGCTAGAGAACCACTAGCGGGAGGGGCAGATACGCAGTATTTT

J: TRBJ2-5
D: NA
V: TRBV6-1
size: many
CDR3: CASSTSGGQETQYF
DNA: TGTGCCAGCAGCACCTCTGGGGGACAAGAGACCCAGTACTTC

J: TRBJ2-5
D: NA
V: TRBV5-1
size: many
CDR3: CASRSPPDQETQYF
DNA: TGCGCCAGCAGGTCTCCTCCAGACCAAGAGACCCAGTACTTC

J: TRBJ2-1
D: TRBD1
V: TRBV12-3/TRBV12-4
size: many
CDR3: CASSLGQLWDEQFF
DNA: TGTGCCAGCAGTTTGGGACAGCTATGGGATGAGCAGTTCTTC

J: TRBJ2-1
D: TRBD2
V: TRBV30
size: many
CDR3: CAWFNLREHENEQFF
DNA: TGTGCCTGGTTTAACCTGCGGGAGCACGAGAATGAGCAGTTCTTC

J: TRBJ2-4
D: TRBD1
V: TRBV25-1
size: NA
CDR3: CARMTGSFCIQYF
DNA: TGTGCCAGGATGACAGGGTCTTTTTGCATTCAGTACTTC

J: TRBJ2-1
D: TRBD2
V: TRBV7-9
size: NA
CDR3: CASSLFLAGYNEQFF
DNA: TGTGCCAGCAGCTTATTCCTAGCGGGTTACAATGAGCAGTTCTTC

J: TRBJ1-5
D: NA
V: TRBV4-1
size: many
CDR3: CASSQEIGRINQPQHF
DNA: TGCGCCAGCAGCCAAGAGATCGGACGGATCAATCAGCCCCAGCATTTT

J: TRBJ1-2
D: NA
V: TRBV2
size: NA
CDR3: CASRGPGSGYTF
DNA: TGTGCCAGCAGGGGCCCAGGGAGTGGCTACACCTTC

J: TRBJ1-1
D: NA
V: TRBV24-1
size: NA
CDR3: CATRFGGNTEAFF
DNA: TGTGCCACCCGATTCGGGGGGAACACTGAAGCTTTCTTT

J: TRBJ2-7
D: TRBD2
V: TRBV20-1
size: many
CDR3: CSARGLAGGPHEQYF
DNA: TGCAGTGCTAGAGGATTAGCGGGAGGGCCCCACGAGCAGTACTTC

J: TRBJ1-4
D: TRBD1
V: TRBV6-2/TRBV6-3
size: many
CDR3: CASSVDRGTGKLFF
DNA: TGTGCCAGCAGCGTTGACAGGGGGACTGGAAAACTGTTTTTT

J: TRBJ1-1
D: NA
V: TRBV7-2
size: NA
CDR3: CASSPRRDMNTEAFF
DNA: TGTGCCAGCAGCCCCCGCCGAGACATGAACACTGAAGCTTTCTTT

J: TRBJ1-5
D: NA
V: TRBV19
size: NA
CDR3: CASNSQPALGGPQHF
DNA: TGTGCCAGTAATAGCCAGCCGGCTTTAGGGGGGCCCCAGCATTTT

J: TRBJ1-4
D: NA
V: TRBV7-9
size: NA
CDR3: CASRRTAGNEKLFF
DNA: TGTGCCAGCAGGCGGACAGCCGGTAATGAAAAACTGTTTTTT

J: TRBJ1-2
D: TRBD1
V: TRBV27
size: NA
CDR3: CASSLSETGTRGGYTF
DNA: TGTGCCAGCAGTTTATCGGAGACAGGGACAAGGGGGGGCTACACCTTC

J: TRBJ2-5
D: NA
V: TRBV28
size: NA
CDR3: CASSLWYRLQETQYF
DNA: TGTGCCAGCAGTTTATGGTACAGATTACAAGAGACCCAGTACTTC

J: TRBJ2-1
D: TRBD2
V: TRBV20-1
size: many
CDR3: CSAQSPTSGSNEQFF
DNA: TGCAGTGCCCAATCCCCCACCAGCGGGAGTAATGAGCAGTTCTTC

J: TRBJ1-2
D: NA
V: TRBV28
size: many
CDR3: CASRSLQGGYTF
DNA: TGTGCCAGCAGGTCCCTACAGGGAGGCTACACCTTC

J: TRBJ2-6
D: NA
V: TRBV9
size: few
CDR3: CASSVDRGGLRANVLTF
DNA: TGTGCCAGCAGCGTAGACAGGGGGGGTCTTAGGGCCAACGTCCTGACTTTC

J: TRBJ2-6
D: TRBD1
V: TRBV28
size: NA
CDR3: CASSLSITGQGTGANVLTF
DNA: TGTGCCAGCAGTTTATCTATAACGGGACAGGGGACTGGGGCCAACGTCCTGACTTTC

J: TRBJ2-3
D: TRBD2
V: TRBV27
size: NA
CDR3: CASRGLAGPSTDTQYF
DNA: TGTGCCAGCAGGGGGCTAGCGGGACCCAGCACAGATACGCAGTATTTT

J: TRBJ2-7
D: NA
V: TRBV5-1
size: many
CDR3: CASSSGPSSSYEQYF
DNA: TGCGCCAGCAGCTCAGGTCCTAGTAGCTCCTACGAGCAGTACTTC

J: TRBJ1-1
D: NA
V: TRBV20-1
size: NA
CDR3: CSASTANTEAFF
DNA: TGCAGTGCTAGTACCGCGAACACTGAAGCTTTCTTT

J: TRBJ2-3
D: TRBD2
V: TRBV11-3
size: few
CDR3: CASSSGGYTQYF
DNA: TGTGCCAGCAGCTCGGGGGGGTATACGCAGTATTTT

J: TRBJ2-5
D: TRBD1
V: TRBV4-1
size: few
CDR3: CASSRGTGAGETQYF
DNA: TGCGCCAGCAGCCGAGGGACAGGGGCGGGAGAGACCCAGTACTTC

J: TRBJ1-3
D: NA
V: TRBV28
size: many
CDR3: CASSSPFYSGNTIYF
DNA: TGTGCCAGCAGTTCGCCCTTCTACTCTGGAAACACCATATATTTT

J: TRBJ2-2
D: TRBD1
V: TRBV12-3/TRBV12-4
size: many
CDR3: CASRTQGANTGELFF
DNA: TGTGCCAGCAGGACCCAGGGGGCCAACACCGGGGAGCTGTTTTTT

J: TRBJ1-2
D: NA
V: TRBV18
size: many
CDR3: CASSPEWADYGYTF
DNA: TGTGCCAGCTCACCCGAGTGGGCCGACTATGGCTACACCTTC

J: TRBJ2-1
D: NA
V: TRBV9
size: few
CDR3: CASSVKASPSSYNEQFF
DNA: TGTGCCAGCAGCGTAAAGGCTAGCCCGAGCTCCTACAATGAGCAGTTCTTC

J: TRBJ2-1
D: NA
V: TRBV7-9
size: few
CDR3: CASSPPGGAIDQFF
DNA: TGTGCCAGCAGCCCACCAGGGGGGGCCATCGATCAGTTCTTC

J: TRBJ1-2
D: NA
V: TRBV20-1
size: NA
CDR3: CSARVGGRGYGYTF
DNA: TGCAGTGCTAGAGTTGGGGGGCGCGGCTATGGCTACACCTTC

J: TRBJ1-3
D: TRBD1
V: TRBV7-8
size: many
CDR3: CASSSDLDRGYSLSGNTIYF
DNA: TGTGCCAGCAGCTCCGACTTGGACAGGGGTTACTCCCTTTCTGGAAACACCATATATTTT

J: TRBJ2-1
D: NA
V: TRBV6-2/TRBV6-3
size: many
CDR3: CASSYSPFRGTAYNEQFF
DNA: TGTGCCAGCAGTTACTCGCCCTTTAGGGGGACTGCCTACAATGAGCAGTTCTTC

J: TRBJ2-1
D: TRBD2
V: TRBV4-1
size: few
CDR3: CASSHFLAGGYNEQFF
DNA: TGCGCCAGCAGCCATTTCCTAGCGGGAGGATACAATGAGCAGTTCTTC

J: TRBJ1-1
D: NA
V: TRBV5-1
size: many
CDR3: CASSFEANTEAFF
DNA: TGCGCCAGCAGCTTTGAAGCGAACACTGAAGCTTTCTTT

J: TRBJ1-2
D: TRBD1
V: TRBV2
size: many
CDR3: CASRPGGQGADGYTF
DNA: TGTGCCAGCAGACCAGGGGGACAGGGGGCAGATGGCTACACCTTC

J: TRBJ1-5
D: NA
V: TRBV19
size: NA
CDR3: CASSIGGARQPQHF
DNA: TGTGCCAGTAGCATCGGGGGGGCTAGGCAGCCCCAGCATTTT

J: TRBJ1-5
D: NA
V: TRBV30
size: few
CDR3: CAWSLSYNQPQHF
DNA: TGTGCCTGGAGTCTTTCCTACAATCAGCCCCAGCATTTT